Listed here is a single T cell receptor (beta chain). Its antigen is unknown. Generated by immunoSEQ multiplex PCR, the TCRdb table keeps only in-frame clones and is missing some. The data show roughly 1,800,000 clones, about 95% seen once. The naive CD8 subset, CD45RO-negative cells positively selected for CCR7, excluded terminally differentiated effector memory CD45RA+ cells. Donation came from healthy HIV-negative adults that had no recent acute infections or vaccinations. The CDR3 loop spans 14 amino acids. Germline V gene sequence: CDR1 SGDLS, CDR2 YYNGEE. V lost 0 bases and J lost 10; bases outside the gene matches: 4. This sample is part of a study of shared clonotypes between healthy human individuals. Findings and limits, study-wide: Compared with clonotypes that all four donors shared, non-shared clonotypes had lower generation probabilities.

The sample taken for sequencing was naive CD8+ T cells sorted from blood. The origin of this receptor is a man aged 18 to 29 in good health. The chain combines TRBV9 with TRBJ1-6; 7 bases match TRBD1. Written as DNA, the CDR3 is TGTGCCAGCAGCGTAGGCCAGGGGGGCTCACCCCTCCACTTT. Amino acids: CASSVGQGGSPLHF. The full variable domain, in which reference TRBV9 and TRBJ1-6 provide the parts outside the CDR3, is DSGVTQTPKHLITATGQRVTLRCSPRSGDLSVYWYQQSLDQGLQFLIQYYNGEERAKGNILERFSAQQFPDLHSELNLSSLELGDSALYFCASSVGQGGSPLHFGNGTRLTVT.